This T cell receptor beta chain was recorded in a study of shared clonotypes between healthy human individuals. Generated by immunoSEQ multiplex PCR, the TCRdb table keeps only in-frame clones and is missing some. The table shows around 1.9 million clones, with about 94% occurring only once. Positively selected for CCR7, the CD45RO-negative cells used as naive CD8 cells excluded terminally differentiated effector memory CD45RA+ cells. Germline values: CDR1 SNHLY, CDR2 FYNNEI. This CDR3 has 14 amino acids. Deletions cut 1 base from V and 7 bases from J, with 13 bases between. The V call is TRBV2, the J call TRBJ1-2; no reliable D call. The sample was naive CD8+ T cells from PBMCs. This TCR was recovered from a man younger than 35 in good health. Some clones in this sample may be carry-over from other donors' samples. CDR3 residues: CASSEVMGWRGYTF. The CDR3 bases are TGTGCCAGCAGTGAAGTCATGGGGTGGCGTGGCTACACCTTC.